This paragraph covers one T cell receptor beta chain sequence. Looked up from germline, CDR1 is SGHDT and CDR2 is YYEEEE. This CDR3 has 16 amino acids. Libraries used 5'RACE template switching adding universal primer site and UMIs. TCRdb re-analyzed the 5' RACE reads; it lists each CDR3 protein once, without DNA. The sample table sets out under 600,000 distinct CDR3 sequences. This record belongs to a study of T cells expressing NK-cell markers. Overall study: The study sequenced eight donors, seven HCMV-seropositive and one seronegative.

Sequences were obtained from blood T cells: a sorted CD56 or NKG2C T cell subset, CD4+ or CD8+ T cells, or bulk PBMC T cells (not recorded which). This TCR was recovered from a woman aged 45-65 years in good health. The chain links TRBV5-6 to TRBJ2-1; TCRdb names TRBD2, which stays unverified in the absence of DNA. The CDR3 here is CASSLAGSGRAREQFF.